This entry features one T cell receptor beta chain sequence. The V segment lost 2 bases and the J segment 8 bases; nucleotides outside the gene matches: 9. This CDR3 has 15 amino acids. Looked up from germline, CDR1 is MGHDK and CDR2 is SYGVNS. This entry is derived from a study of Graves' ophthalmopathy and Graves' hyperthyroidism. RNA served as the template for amplifying TCR beta CDR3 regions. HTBI-primed first-round RT-PCR preceded second-round multiplex PCR. TCRdb reprocessed the multiplex PCR reads with MiXCR, giving one entry per CDR3 protein. Of hundreds of thousands of distinct CDR3 sequences listed, about 41% were seen once; the top ten hold over 2.5%.

Material for sequencing was peripheral blood. The chain recombines TRBV25-1 with TRBJ1-2; TRBD1 matches at 9 bases. This clonotype was sampled from an adult man with Graves' ophthalmopathy. The CDR3: CASSERGTGTGGYTF. The CDR3 DNA sequence: TGTGCCAGCAGTGAACGGGGGACAGGGACGGGCGGCTACACCTTC.